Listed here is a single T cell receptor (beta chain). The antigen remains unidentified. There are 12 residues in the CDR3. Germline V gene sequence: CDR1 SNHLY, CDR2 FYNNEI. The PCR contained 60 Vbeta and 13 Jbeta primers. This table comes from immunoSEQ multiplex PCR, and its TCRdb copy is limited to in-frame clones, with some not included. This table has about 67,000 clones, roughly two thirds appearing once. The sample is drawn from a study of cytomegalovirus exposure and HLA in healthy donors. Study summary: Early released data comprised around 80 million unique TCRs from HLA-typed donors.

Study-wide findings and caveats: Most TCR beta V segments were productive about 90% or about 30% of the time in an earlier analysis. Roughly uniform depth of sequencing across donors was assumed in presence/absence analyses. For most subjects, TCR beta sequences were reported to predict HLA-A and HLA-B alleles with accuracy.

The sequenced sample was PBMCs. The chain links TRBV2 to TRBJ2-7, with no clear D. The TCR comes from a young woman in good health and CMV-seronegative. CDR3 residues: CFKQKAAYEQYF. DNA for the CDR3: TGTTTCAAGCAGAAGGCGGCATACGAGCAGTACTTC.